Sequencing of this T cell receptor (beta chain) was carried out in a study of T cells in Graves' hyperthyroidism and ophthalmopathy. Study outcomes and limitations: From stable hyperthyroidism, ophthalmopathy was separated by a 13 V-J model.

Amplification of TCR beta CDR3 regions used RNA as the template. Researchers ran a first-round RT-PCR on the TCR CDR3 using the HTBI primer set. TCRdb ran MiXCR on the multiplex PCR reads and lists one entry per CDR3 protein. Here the sample spans about 640,000 distinct CDR3 sequences, more than 20% being singletons. This clonotype was detected only a few times. The target antigen is unknown. Ophthalmopathy patients all had a Clinical Activity Score of at least 3, a NOSPECS grade of at least 4 and disease under 3 months old. The CDR3 sequence is 13 residues long. Trimming pared 4 bases from V and 2 bases from J, leaving 11 bases between. Germline V lookup: CDR1 SQVTM, CDR2 ANQGSEA.

This receptor was taken from a man aged 30-40 years with Graves' ophthalmopathy. Specimen: blood. The chain links TRBV29-1 to TRBJ2-5; D remains ambiguous. DNA of the CDR3: TGCAGCGTTGCCCTACGTCTACAAGAGACCCAGTACTTC. Translating gives CSVALRLQETQYF.